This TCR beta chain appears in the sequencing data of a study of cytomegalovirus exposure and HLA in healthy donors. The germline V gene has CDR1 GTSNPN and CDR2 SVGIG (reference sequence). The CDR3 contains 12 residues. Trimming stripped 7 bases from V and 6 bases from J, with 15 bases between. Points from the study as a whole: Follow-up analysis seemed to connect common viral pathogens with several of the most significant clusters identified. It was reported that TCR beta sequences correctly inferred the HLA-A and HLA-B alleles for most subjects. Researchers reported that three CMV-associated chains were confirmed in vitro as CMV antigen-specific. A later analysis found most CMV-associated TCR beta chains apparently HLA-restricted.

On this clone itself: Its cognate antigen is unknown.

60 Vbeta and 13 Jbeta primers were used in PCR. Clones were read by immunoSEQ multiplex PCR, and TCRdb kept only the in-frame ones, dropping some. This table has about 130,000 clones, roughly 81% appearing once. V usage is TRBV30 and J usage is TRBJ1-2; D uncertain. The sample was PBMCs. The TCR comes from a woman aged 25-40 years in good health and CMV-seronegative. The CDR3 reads CAFAPEGNGYTF. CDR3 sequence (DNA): TGTGCCTTCGCCCCGGAGGGTAATGGCTACACCTTC.